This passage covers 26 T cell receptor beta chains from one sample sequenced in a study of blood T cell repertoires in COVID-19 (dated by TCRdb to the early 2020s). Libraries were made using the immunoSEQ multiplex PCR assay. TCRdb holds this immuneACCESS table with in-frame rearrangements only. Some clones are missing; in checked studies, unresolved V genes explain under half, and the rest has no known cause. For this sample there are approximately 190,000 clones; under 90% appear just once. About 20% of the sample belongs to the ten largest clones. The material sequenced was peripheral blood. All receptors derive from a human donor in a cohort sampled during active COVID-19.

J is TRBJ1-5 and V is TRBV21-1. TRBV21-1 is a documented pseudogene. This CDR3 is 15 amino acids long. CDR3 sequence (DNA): TGTGCCAGCAGCCCCGAGGATTCGTTCAATCAGCCCCAGCATTTT. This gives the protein CASSPEDSFNQPQHF.

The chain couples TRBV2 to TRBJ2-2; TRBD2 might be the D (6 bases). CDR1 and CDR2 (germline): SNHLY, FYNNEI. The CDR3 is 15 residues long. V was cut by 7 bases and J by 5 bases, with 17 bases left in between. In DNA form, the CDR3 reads TGTGCCAGCACCTACGGAGGGGCCGGGACCGGGGAGCTGTTTTTT. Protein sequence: CASTYGGAGTGELFF.

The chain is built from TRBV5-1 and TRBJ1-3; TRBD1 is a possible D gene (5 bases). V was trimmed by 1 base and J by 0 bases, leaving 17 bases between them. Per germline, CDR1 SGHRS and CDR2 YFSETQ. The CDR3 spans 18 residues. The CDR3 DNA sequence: TGCGCCAGCAGCTTGTGGGGCAGTCAAAGAAACTCTGGAAACACCATATATTTT. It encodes CASSLWGSQRNSGNTIYF.

CDR3: CASRRYRNTEAFF. In nucleotides, the CDR3 is TGTGCCAGCAGAAGATACAGGAACACTGAAGCTTTCTTT. The gene calls are TRBV6-5 and TRBJ1-1; no clear D gene. The CDR3 is made up of 13 amino acids. Trimming cost V 6 bases and J 1 base, with 9 bases left between them. Germline CDR1 is MNHEY and CDR2 is SVGAGI.

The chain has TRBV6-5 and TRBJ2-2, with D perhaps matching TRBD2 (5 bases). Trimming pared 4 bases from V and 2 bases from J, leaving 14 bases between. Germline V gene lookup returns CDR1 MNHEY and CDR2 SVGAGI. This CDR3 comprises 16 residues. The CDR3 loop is CASSSNGLVNTGELFF. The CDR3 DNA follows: TGTGCCAGCAGTTCCAATGGACTGGTTAACACCGGGGAGCTGTTTTTT.

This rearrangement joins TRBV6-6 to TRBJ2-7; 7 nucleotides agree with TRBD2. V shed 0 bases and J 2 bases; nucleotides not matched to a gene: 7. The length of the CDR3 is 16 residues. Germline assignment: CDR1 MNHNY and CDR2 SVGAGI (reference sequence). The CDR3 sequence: CASSYSPLADTYEQYF. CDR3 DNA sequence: TGTGCCAGCAGTTACTCCCCCCTAGCGGACACCTACGAGCAGTACTTC.

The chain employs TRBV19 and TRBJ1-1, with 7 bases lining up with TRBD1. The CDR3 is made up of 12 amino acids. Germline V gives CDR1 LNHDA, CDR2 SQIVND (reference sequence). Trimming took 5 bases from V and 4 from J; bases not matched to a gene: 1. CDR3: CASSPGGTEAFF. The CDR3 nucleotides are TGTGCCAGTAGTCCAGGGGGCACTGAAGCTTTCTTT.

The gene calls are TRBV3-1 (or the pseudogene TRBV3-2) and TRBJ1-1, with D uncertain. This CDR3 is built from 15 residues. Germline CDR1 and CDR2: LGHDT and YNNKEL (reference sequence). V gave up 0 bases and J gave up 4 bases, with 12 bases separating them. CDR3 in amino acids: CASSQEGRRGTEAFF. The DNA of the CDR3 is TGTGCCAGCAGCCAAGAAGGCAGACGGGGCACTGAAGCTTTCTTT.

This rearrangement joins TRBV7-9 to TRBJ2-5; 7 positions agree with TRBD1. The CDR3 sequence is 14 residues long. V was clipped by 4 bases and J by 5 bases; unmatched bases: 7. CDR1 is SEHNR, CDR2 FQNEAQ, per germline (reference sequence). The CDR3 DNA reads TGTGCCAGCAGCTCGAACAGGGGTCAGGAGACCCAGTACTTC. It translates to CASSSNRGQETQYF. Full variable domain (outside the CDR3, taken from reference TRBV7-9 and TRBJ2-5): DTGVSQNPRHKITKRGQNVTFRCDPISEHNRLYWYRQTLGQGPEFLTYFQNEAQLEKSRLLSDRFSAERPKGSFSTLEIQRTEQGDSAMYLCASSSNRGQETQYFGPGTRLLVL.

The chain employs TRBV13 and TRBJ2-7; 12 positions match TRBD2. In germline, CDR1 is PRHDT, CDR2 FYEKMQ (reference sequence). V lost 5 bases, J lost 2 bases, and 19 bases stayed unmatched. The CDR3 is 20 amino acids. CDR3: CASSPGTLAGGPPSPYEQYF. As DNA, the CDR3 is TGTGCCAGCAGCCCCGGGACACTAGCGGGAGGACCCCCCTCACCCTACGAGCAGTACTTC. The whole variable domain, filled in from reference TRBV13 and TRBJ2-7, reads AAGVIQSPRHLIKEKRETATLKCYPIPRHDTVYWYQQGPGQDPQFLISFYEKMQSDKGSIPDRFSAQQFSDYHSELNMSSLELGDSALYFCASSPGTLAGGPPSPYEQYFGPGTRLTVT.

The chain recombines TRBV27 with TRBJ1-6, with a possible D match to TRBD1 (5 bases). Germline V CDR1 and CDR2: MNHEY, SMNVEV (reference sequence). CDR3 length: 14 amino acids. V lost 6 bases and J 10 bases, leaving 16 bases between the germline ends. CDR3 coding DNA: TGTGCCAGCAGCGCTGAAGGGGTTAGGTCACCCCTCCACTTT. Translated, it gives CASSAEGVRSPLHF.

CDR3 in amino acids: CASSFSTSGAGETQYF. The CDR3, as DNA: TGTGCCAGCAGTTTTTCGACTAGCGGGGCGGGAGAGACCCAGTACTTC. The gene calls are TRBV6-6 and TRBJ2-5; 11 positions match TRBD2. V lost 4 bases to trimming and J lost 4 bases; unmatched junction nucleotides: 8. Germline-derived CDR1 and CDR2 are MNHNY and SVGAGI (reference sequence). The CDR3 totals 16 residues.

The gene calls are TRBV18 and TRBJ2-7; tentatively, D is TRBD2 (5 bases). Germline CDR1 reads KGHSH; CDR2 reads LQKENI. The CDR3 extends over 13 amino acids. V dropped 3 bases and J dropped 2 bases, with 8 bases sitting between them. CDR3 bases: TGTGCCAGCTCACCCTCGGGGACCTACGAGCAGTACGTC. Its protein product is CASSPSGTYEQYV.

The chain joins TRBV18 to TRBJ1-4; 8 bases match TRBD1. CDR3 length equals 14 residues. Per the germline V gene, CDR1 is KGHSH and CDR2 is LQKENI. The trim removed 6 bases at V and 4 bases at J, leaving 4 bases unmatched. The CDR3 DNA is TGTGCCAGCTCGGGACAGGTGGATAATGAAAAACTGTTTTTT. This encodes CASSGQVDNEKLFF.

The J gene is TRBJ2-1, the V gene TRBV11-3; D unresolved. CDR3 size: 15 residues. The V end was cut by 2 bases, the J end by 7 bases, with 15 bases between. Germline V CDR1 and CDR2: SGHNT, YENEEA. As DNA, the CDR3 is TGTGCCAGCAGCTTACAGAGCGCTAGTAGAAATGAGCAGTTCTTC. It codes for CASSLQSASRNEQFF. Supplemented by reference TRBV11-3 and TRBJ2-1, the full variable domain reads EAGVVQSPRYKIIEKKQPVAFWCNPISGHNTLYWYLQNLGQGPELLIRYENEEAVDDSQLPKDRFSAERLKGVDSTLKIQPAELGDSAVYLCASSLQSASRNEQFFGPGTRLTVL.

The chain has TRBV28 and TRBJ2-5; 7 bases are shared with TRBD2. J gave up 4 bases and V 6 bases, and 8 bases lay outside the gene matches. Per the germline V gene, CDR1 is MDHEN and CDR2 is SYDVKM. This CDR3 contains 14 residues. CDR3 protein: CASSRSGAAETQYF. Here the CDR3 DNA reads TGTGCCAGCAGCCGCAGCGGGGCTGCAGAGACCCAGTACTTC. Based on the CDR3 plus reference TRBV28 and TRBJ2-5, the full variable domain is DVKVTQSSRYLVKRTGEKVFLECVQDMDHENMFWYRQDPGLGLRLIYFSYDVKMKEKGDIPEGYSVSREKKERFSLILESASTNQTSMYLCASSRSGAAETQYFGPGTRLLVL.

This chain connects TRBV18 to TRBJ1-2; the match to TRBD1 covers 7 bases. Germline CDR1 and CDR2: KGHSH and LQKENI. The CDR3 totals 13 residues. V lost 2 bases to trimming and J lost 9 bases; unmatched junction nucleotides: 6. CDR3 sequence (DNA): TGTGCCAGCTCACCAAACAGGGGTGATCGCTACACCTTC. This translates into CASSPNRGDRYTF.

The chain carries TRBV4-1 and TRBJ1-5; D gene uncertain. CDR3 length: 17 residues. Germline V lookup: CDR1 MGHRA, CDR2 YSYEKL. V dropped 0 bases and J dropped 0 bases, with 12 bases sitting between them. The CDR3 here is CASSQEHTDYSNQPQHF. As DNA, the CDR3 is TGCGCCAGCAGCCAAGAACACACCGATTATAGCAATCAGCCCCAGCATTTT.

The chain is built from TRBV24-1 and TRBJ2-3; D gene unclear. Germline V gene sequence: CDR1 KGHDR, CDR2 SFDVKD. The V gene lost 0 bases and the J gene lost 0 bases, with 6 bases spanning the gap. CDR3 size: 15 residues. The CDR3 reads CATSDLVGSTDTQYF. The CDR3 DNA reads TGTGCCACCAGTGATTTGGTCGGGAGCACAGATACGCAGTATTTT.

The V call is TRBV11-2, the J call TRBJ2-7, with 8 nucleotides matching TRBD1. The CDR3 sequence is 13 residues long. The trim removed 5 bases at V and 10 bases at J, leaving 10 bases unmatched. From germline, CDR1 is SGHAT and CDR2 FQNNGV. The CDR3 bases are TGTGCCAGCAGCCAAACCGGGACAGGATCACAGTACTTC. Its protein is CASSQTGTGSQYF.

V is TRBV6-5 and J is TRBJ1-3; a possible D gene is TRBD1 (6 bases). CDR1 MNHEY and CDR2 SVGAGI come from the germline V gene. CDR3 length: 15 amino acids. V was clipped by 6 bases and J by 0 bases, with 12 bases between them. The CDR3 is CASRSGQISGNTIYF. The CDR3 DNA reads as TGTGCCAGCAGATCAGGACAGATCTCTGGAAACACCATATATTTT.

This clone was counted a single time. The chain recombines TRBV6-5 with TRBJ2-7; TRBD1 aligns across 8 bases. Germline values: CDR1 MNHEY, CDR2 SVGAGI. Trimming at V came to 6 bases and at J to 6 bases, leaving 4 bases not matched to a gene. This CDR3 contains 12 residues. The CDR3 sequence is CASRDRVGEQYV. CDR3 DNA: TGTGCCAGCAGGGACAGGGTGGGCGAGCAGTACGTC.

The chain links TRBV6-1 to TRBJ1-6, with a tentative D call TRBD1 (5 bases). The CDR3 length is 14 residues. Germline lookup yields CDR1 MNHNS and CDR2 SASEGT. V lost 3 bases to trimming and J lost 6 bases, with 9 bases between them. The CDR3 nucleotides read TGTGCCAGCAGTGAGCTACAGGTTAATTCACCCCTCCACTTT. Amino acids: CASSELQVNSPLHF.

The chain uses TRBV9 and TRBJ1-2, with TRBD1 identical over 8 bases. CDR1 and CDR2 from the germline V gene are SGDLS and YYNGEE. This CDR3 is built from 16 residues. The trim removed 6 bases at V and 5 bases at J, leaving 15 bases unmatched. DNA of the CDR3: TGTGCCAGCACACGGGGACAGGCGCCGATGCGATATGGCTACACCTTC. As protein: CASTRGQAPMRYGYTF.

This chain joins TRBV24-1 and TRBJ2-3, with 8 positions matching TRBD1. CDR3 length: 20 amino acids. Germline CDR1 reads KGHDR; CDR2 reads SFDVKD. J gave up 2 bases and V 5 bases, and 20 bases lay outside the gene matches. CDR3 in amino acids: CATSGGQGFFSRRFTDTQYF. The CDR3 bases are TGTGCCACCAGTGGTGGACAGGGTTTTTTTTCTCGCCGATTCACAGATACGCAGTATTTT.

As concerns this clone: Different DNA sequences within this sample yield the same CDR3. The CDR3 DNA reads TGTGCCAGCAGTTTAAGCCGCTACGAGCAGTACTTC. Its protein product is CASSLSRYEQYF. The gene calls are TRBV28 and TRBJ2-7; D gene uncertain. The CDR3 runs to 12 residues. Germline assignment: CDR1 MDHEN and CDR2 SYDVKM. The V end lost 2 bases, the J end lost 3 bases, and 5 bases lay between the germline ends.